This TCR beta chain derives from a study of shared clonotypes between healthy human individuals. General study points: Generation probabilities were higher for clonotypes shared across all four sorted-subset donors than for unshared ones.

For this clone: Its specificity is not known.

Sequencing used immunoSEQ multiplex PCR; TCRdb keeps in-frame clones, though not all of them. This table holds about 590,000 clones, about 95% found once. CD45RO-negative, CCR7-positively selected cells formed the naive CD8 fraction, excluding terminally differentiated effector memory CD45RA+ cells. The donors were adults (healthy and HIV-negative) with no recent acute infections or vaccinations. The length of the CDR3 is 15 residues. Trimming took 6 bases from V and 3 from J; bases not matched to a gene: 7. Germline loops: CDR1 LGHNA, CDR2 YNFKEQ. The TCR sequence derives from a woman aged 25 to 39 in good health. Sequences were obtained from naive CD8+ T cells sorted from blood. The chain joins TRBV4-2 to TRBJ2-3, with TRBD2 matching 9 bases. The CDR3 reads CASRSEAGGTDTQYF. CDR3 DNA sequence: TGTGCCAGCAGGTCGGAGGCGGGAGGGACAGATACGCAGTATTTT.